This TCR beta chain was found in a study of human T cells and chemical hapten exposure (dated by TCRdb to the early 2020s). For the wider study: For sensitization, 2% DPC in acetone was applied to an approximately 2 cm by approximately 2 cm area of upper inner arm skin. Patients additionally received weekly therapeutic DPC doses to the scalp throughout the roughly 23-week study period. Patch tests used Finn chambers with 0.01% DPC on the upper back, scored after 6 days by International Contact Dermatitis Research Group standards. The patient cohort, mostly female, included alopecia areata with under or over 50% scalp involvement, alopecia totalis and alopecia universalis. The libraries were sequenced as a pool, and the TCR yield per sample differed mostly because of small variations in library volumes within the pool. Peripheral blood TCR repertoire changes were tracked in vivo in alopecia patients during primary and secondary sensitization to the hapten diphenylcyclopropenone (DPC). Blood was sampled from patients pre-sensitization (week 0) and at 2, 6 and about 24 weeks after DPC sensitization. Blood for TCR sequencing was provided by twenty-nine alopecia patients at one to four time points (pre-sensitization, 2, 6 and 24 weeks).

The time point label, read with the paper, signifies: patch test 2, 6 weeks after DPC sensitization. The treatment or condition label corresponds to: therapeutic diphenylcyclopropenone sensitization with weekly scalp DPC. At each patch-test visit, blood was drawn before the patch test was applied. Patients were eligible if aged 18 to 70, diagnosed with alopecia and judged suitable for DPC therapy, and pregnant patients were excluded. Unfractionated whole blood was collected in Tempus Blood RNA tubes, and total RNA was extracted from that blood. At least ten counts were recorded for this clonotype. Its antigen remains unidentified. The record has no base qualities; no much larger clone is one base away. The paper as a whole reports these results and caveats: All patients had alopecia, a presumed autoimmune disease, so their immune response might differ from that of healthy individuals. The number of PT1 expanded TCRs positively correlated with patch test score, significant at thresholds 8, 16 and 32 but not 4. Significantly more large CDR3 similarity clusters were formed by expanded TCRs than by pre-sensitization or healthy control sets, consistent with antigen-driven responses. DPC sensitization did not change how many TCRs were above 1 in 1000 frequency, and no evidence was found of alterations in global repertoire structure. Repeated subsampling changed both the strength of the expansion versus patch-test correlation and the threshold at which the correlation became significant.

Libraries were constructed by RACE. TCRdb shows the sequencer as NextSeq 500. During library preparation, unique molecular identifiers were attached to individual cDNA molecules so that TCRs could be counted quantitatively and reproducibly. For every blood RNA sample, sequencing covered both the TCR alpha and TCR beta chains. The authors' pipeline ran thus. The median number of TCRs per sample was approximately 93,000, ranging from about 20,000 to 750,000. The Decombinator software suite was used to annotate the V, J and CDR3 of the TCR reads. Every sample was subsampled to the same number of TCRs (28,000) for the PS versus PT1 abundance plots. Expanded TCRs were defined as absent before sensitization and observed at least eight times at the 2-week time point. In TCRdb, the public reads were trimmed at Q25 with fastp and aligned with MiXCR, with productive beta chains retained. Identical CDR3 protein sequences are pooled into one entry, listed with their most common genes and DNA. The V and J calls shown here were made by TCRdb, not taken from the authors' results. Recorded for this sample are about 96,000 distinct CDR3 sequences; 9.3% of them occurred a single time. Clones ranked in the top ten supply approximately 2.2% of the sample.

The receptor's source is a woman aged 40 to 55 with alopecia areata. Some clones in this sample may be carry-over from other donors' samples. The input for sequencing was whole blood, taken in connection with sensitization to the hapten diphenylcyclopropenone (DPC).

The sequence in DNA is TGTGCCAGCAGCCCCGCGGGAGGGCCTACGGTGCAGTTCTTC. Its product reads: CASSPAGGPTVQFF. This chain is built from TRBV7-3 and TRBJ2-1, with 9 bases matching TRBD2. For this chain, trimming is 5 bases at the V end and 12 bases at the J end, and the number of junction bases without a gene match is 11. CDR1 and CDR2 (SGHTA, FQGTGA) derive from the germline V gene. From cysteine to phenylalanine, the CDR3 is 14 amino acids long. Just the 42-base CDR3 DNA is kept, in frame starting at base 1. Outside the CDR3, residues come from the reference TRBV7-3 and TRBJ2-1 proteins, so the full variable domain is: GAGVSQTPSNKVTEKGKYVELRCDPISGHTALYWYRQSLGQGPEFLIYFQGTGAADDSGLPNDRFFAVRPEGSVSTLKIQRTERGDSAVYLCASSPAGGPTVQFFGPGTRLTVL.